This TCR beta chain was captured by sequencing in a study of T cells in Graves' hyperthyroidism and ophthalmopathy. Background on the study: At the time of initial diagnosis and before any treatment, peripheral blood was collected. Notes on the study in general: The model identified upcoming ophthalmopathy a median about 7.1 months ahead of onset.

After removal of 1 base from V and 1 base from J, the junction contained 9 bases not matched to a gene. Germline assignment: CDR1 LNHDA and CDR2 SQIVND (reference sequence). This CDR3 has 17 residues. This clonotype was detected only a few times. As yet, its antigen is unknown. RNA transcripts provided the source from which TCR beta CDR3 regions were amplified. HTBI primers were employed in a first-round RT-PCR of the TCR CDR3. Using its own MiXCR run on the multiplex PCR reads, TCRdb lists one record per CDR3 protein. The sample carries around 600,000 distinct CDR3 sequences, 15% to 20% recorded once.

The sample consisted of blood. The clonotype comes from a woman in her forties with Graves' ophthalmopathy. The chain uses TRBV19 and TRBJ1-1; 7 nucleotides agree with TRBD1. CDR3 sequence: CASSIALADRSNTEAFF. The CDR3 DNA follows: TGTGCCAGTAGTATAGCCCTGGCGGACAGGTCGAACACTGAAGCTTTCTTT.